Shown below are 8 T cell receptor beta chains from a single sample sequenced in a study of cytomegalovirus exposure and HLA in healthy donors. Primers included in the PCR were 60 Vbeta and 13 Jbeta primers. Here immunoSEQ multiplex PCR was the method, and the copy in TCRdb shows in-frame clones only, minus some. The profile covers about 180,000 clones, with over 75% appearing a single time and under 0.6% taken by the ten largest. The sequenced sample consisted of PBMCs. Source of these receptors: a woman aged 50 to 65 in good health and CMV-seronegative.

The chain combines TRBV6-1 with TRBJ2-1; maybe TRBD2 (6 bases). Trimming removed 2 bases from V and 0 bases from J, with 11 bases in between. The CDR3 is 16 residues long. The germline CDR1 and CDR2 sequences are MNHNS and SASEGT. The CDR3 spells CASSEIATSSYNEQFF. The CDR3 nucleotides read TGTGCCAGCAGTGAAATAGCGACTAGCTCCTACAATGAGCAGTTCTTC.

The CDR3 is CASSSGQGDQPQHF. CDR3 nucleotide sequence: TGTGCCAGCAGCTCGGGACAGGGCGATCAGCCCCAGCATTTT. The V call is TRBV5-4, the J call TRBJ1-5; 9 nucleotides match TRBD1. With 3 bases clipped from V and 5 bases from J, the junction kept 3 bases outside the gene matches. CDR1 and CDR2 from the germline V gene are SGHNT and YYREEE (reference sequence). The CDR3 length is 14 residues.

In its sample, this clone was seen a few times. This chain connects TRBV6-6 to TRBJ2-2, with 7 nucleotides matching TRBD1. V lost 4 bases, J lost 6 bases, and 11 bases stayed unmatched. The germline CDR1 and CDR2 sequences are MNHNY and SVGAGI (reference sequence). The CDR3 consists of 16 residues. The CDR3 sequence is CASSLGRQGLAGELFF. CDR3 DNA: TGTGCCAGCAGTTTGGGAAGACAGGGTCTGGCCGGGGAGCTGTTTTTT.

The V gene is TRBV28, the J gene TRBJ1-5, with D tentatively TRBD1 (5 bases). The V end lost 8 bases, the J end lost 7 bases, and 18 bases lay between the germline ends. The germline gives CDR1 MDHEN, CDR2 SYDVKM. The CDR3 totals 14 residues. CDR3 in amino acids: CASCPWGGNQPQHF. CDR3 DNA sequence: TGTGCCAGCTGCCCATGGGGGGGAAACCAGCCCCAGCATTTT. Filled out from reference TRBV28 and TRBJ1-5, the complete variable domain reads DVKVTQSSRYLVKRTGEKVFLECVQDMDHENMFWYRQDPGLGLRLIYFSYDVKMKEKGDIPEGYSVSREKKERFSLILESASTNQTSMYLCASCPWGGNQPQHFGDGTRLSIL.

The chain uses TRBV6-6 and TRBJ2-7; TRBD1 matches 8 bases. Trimming removed 2 bases from V and 4 bases from J; junction bases left unmatched: 1. This CDR3 comprises 13 residues. The germline V gene encodes CDR1 MNHNY and CDR2 SVGAGI (reference sequence). The CDR3, as DNA: TGTGCCAGCAGTTACGGGACAGGTTACGAGCAGTACTTC. Its translation: CASSYGTGYEQYF.

The chain couples TRBV30 to TRBJ2-7; D is possibly TRBD2 (6 bases). V was pared by 2 bases and J by 4 bases, with 15 bases between. Germline V gives CDR1 GTSNPN, CDR2 SVGIG (reference sequence). The CDR3 extends over 14 amino acids. The CDR3 bases are TGTGCCTGGAGTTCGGGAGTAGTTAGGTACGAGCAGTACTTC. Translated: CAWSSGVVRYEQYF.

The gene calls are TRBV19 and TRBJ1-1, with 9 bases lining up with TRBD1. Germline V lookup: CDR1 LNHDA, CDR2 SQIVND (reference sequence). The CDR3 is made up of 15 amino acids. V lost 3 bases and J lost 1; bases outside the gene matches: 3. The CDR3 sequence: CASSILQGANTEAFF. The CDR3 nucleotides are TGTGCCAGTAGTATTTTACAGGGGGCGAACACTGAAGCTTTCTTT.

The chain employs TRBV28 and TRBJ2-7, with TRBD1 identical over 7 bases. The length of the CDR3 is 18 residues. Germline-derived CDR1 and CDR2 are MDHEN and SYDVKM. The V and J ends lost 4 bases and 0 bases, in that order; junction bases with no gene match: 15. The DNA of the CDR3 is TGTGCCAGCAGTTCGGGACAGCTAATAAAAATTAGCTCCTACGAGCAGTACTTC. Translated, it gives CASSSGQLIKISSYEQYF.